This T cell receptor beta chain was profiled in a study of spatial heterogeneity in lung cancer. TCRdb processed the 5' RACE reads anew with MiXCR; each CDR3 protein has one entry. The sample consists of tens of thousands of distinct CDR3 sequences, approximately 12% of them appearing once. CDR1 KGHDR and CDR2 SFDVKD come from the germline V gene. V gave up 3 bases and J gave up 0 bases, with 15 bases separating them. This CDR3 has 17 residues. Indicated time point: sample taken at primary tumor resection. Material for sequencing was whole RNA from tumor, nontumor lung or frozen PBMC, left unsorted. In its sample, this clonotype was seen many times.

The chain has TRBV24-1 and TRBJ2-3; D ambiguous. Sequenced here: PBMCs, sampled at surgery. The clonotype comes from a male donor with early-stage non-small cell lung cancer. In DNA form, the CDR3 reads TGTGCCACCAGTGATCTCGGCGACTCCTTAAGCACAGATACGCAGTATTTT. Protein product: CATSDLGDSLSTDTQYF.